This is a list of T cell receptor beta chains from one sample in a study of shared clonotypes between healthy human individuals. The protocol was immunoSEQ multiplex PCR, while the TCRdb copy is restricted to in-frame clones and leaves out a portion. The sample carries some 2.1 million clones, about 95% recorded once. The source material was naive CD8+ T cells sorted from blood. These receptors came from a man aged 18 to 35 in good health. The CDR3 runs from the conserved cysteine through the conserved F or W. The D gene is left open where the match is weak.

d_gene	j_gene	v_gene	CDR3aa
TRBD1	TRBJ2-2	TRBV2	CASSYVNPGQGDTGELFF
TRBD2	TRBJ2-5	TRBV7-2	CASSGWTSGKETQYF
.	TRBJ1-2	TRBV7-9	CASSTTRDEWSGYTF
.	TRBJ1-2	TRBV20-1	CSARTGYGYTF
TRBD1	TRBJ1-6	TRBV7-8	CASSPVTGGNNSPLHF
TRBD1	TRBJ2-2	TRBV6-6	CASSAGTGNTGELFF
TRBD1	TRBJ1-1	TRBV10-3	CAINQGGTEAFF
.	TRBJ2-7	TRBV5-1	CASSLAIRGENKSYEQYF
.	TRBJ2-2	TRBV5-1	CASSLRGELFF
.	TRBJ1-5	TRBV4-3	CASSQDGGGGQPQHF
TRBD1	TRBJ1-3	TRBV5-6	CASSKGQGGDTIYF
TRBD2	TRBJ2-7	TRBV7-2	CASSLLAGSYEQYF
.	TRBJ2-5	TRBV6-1	CASRPGQETQYF
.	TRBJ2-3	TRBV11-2	CASSMGETDTQYF
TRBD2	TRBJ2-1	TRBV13	CASSFGTSGSDEQFF
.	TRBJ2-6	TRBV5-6	CASSLDRAIPSGANVLTF
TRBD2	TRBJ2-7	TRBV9	CASSVASGGALYEQYF
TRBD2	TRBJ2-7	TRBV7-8	CASSPGTSGTYEQYF
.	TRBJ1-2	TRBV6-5	CASSYGSSYGYTF
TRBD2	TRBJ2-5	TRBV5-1	CASSPVGLAGGPEETQYF
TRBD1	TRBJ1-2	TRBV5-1	CASSWGQQDGYTF
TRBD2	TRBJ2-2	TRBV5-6	CASSLLPSGANTGELFF
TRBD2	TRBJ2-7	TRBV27	CASSELAGGVYEQYF
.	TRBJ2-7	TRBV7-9	CASSPGIERGGASYEQYF
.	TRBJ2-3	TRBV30	CAWSGEVTDTQYF
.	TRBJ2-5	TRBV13	CASSLGGRGAETQYF
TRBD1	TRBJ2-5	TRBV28	CASSPQGAGETQYF
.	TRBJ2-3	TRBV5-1	CASSLELDTQYF
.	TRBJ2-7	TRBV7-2	CASSRDIFDEQYF
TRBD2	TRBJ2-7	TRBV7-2	CASSLALGLAAYEQYF
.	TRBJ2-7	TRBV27	CASSLNRDVYEQYF
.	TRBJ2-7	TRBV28	CASSPGVGSYEQYF
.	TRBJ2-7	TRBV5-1	CASSLAGREQYF
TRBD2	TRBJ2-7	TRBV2	CATGTSGGYEQYF
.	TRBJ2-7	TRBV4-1	CASSQERTQLYEQYF
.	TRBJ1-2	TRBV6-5	CASSFQTHAGGYTF
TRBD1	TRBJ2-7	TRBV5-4	CASSLPTGGNEQYF
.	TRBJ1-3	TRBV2	CASSEAWGSDSGNTIYF
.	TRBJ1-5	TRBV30	CAWSVVGLDQPQHF
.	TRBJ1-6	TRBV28	CASSSWTALKSSPLHF
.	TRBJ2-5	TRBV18	CASSLLAAETQYF
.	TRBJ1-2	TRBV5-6	CASSWDTSNFYGYTF